Sequencing of this T cell receptor beta chain was carried out in a study of vaccination and CD4 T cells after COVID-19. Sequenced with the Oncomine TCR Beta short-read assay was DNA taken from cultured CD4+ T cells. Once CD4+ T cells had been cultured, genomic DNA was extracted from them. In TCRdb, the PCR reads were re-called with MiXCR into one record per CDR3 protein. This sample has approximately 12,000 distinct CDR3 sequences, with roughly 21% found just once. As for this clonotype: Its matching antigen is unknown.

Germline-derived CDR1 and CDR2 are MNHEY and SVGEGT. The CDR3 is 15 amino acids. V was shortened by 0 bases and J by 3 bases, with 11 bases between the two germline ends. Treatment: roughly ten-day PBMC culture with coronavirus spike peptide pools or control peptides (ViraFEST assay). This chain uses TRBV6-2 or TRBV6-3 with TRBJ2-5; no definite D call. The sequenced sample was CD4+ T cells from blood, cultured in vitro, obtained before SARS-CoV-2 vaccination. The sequence came from a human donor who received a COVID-19 vaccine. As DNA, the CDR3 is TGTGCCAGCAGTTACTCGGGAAGGAAAGAAGAGACCCAGTACTTC. Its protein is CASSYSGRKEETQYF.